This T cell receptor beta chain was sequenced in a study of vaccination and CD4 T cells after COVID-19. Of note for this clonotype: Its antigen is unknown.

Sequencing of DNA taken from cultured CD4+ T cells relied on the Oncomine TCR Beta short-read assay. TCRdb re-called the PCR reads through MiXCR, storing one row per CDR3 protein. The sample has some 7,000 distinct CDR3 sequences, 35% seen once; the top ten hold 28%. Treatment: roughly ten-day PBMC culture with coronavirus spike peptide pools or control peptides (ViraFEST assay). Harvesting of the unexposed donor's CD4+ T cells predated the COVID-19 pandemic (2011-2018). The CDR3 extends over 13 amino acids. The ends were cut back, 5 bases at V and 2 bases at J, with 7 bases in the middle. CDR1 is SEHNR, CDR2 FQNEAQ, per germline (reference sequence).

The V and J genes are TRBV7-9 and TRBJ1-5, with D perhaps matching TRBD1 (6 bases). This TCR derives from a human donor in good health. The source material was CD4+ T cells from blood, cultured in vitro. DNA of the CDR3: TGTGCCAGCAGCCCAGGGGGCAATCAGCCCCAGCATTTT. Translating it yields CASSPGGNQPQHF.